Below, 17 T cell receptor beta chains from the same sample are listed, as sequenced in a study of beta chain features in type 1 diabetes. Investigators reverse transcribed all isolated RNA, so they sequenced expressed TCRB transcripts. Repertoires were generated with immunoSEQ multiplex PCR, while TCRdb's copy carries only in-frame clones and drops some. The data hold about 16,000 clones, with approximately 50% observed a single time. The sequencing sample was made of stem cell memory CD4+ T cells from blood. The receptors were gathered from a woman aged 18-35 years in good health.

V gene TRBV2 combines with J gene TRBJ1-3; 9 bases line up with TRBD1. The CDR3 runs to 16 residues. The junction had 6 bases not matched to a gene; V was cut back by 6 bases and J by 0 bases. Germline CDR1 and CDR2: SNHLY and FYNNEI. The CDR3 loop is CASRDRGGGSGNTIYF. CDR3 sequence (DNA): TGTGCCAGCAGGGACAGGGGCGGGGGCTCTGGAAACACCATATATTTT.

The rearrangement links TRBV15 to TRBJ2-5; the match to TRBD2 covers 7 bases. Gene TRBJ2-7 matches the end of the DNA better, so the J call may be wrong. The V gene's germline CDR1 is LNHNV and CDR2 YYDKDF (reference sequence). CDR3 length equals 14 residues. Here the CDR3 reads CATSRAGEAYEQYF. The CDR3 bases are TGTGCCACCAGCCGCGCGGGAGAGGCCTACGAGCAGTACTTC.

The CDR3: CASSRRDRGSHEQYF. For the CDR3, the DNA is TGTGCCAGCAGCCGCCGGGACAGGGGTTCCCACGAGCAGTACTTC. The rearrangement links TRBV28 to TRBJ2-7; 10 nucleotides match TRBD1. The CDR3 length is 15 residues. The germline CDR1 and CDR2 sequences are MDHEN and SYDVKM. Losses at the gene ends were 6 bases for V and 5 bases for J; bases not matched to a gene: 10.

This chain connects TRBV18 to TRBJ2-5; tentatively, D is TRBD2 (6 bases). V was pared by 0 bases and J by 5 bases, with 13 bases between. This CDR3 contains 15 residues. Per germline, CDR1 KGHSH and CDR2 LQKENI. CDR3 DNA: TGTGCCAGCTCACCACCCCGGCGGGAAGGGGAGACCCAGTACTTC. Protein sequence: CASSPPRREGETQYF. Full variable domain (outside the CDR3, taken from reference TRBV18 and TRBJ2-5): NAGVMQNPRHLVRRRGQEARLRCSPMKGHSHVYWYRQLPEEGLKFMVYLQKENIIDESGMPKERFSAEFPKEGPSILRIQQVVRGDSAAYFCASSPPRREGETQYFGPGTRLLVL.

The V gene is TRBV5-1, the J gene TRBJ2-1, with 11 nucleotides matching TRBD2. The germline V gene has CDR1 SGHRS and CDR2 YFSETQ. V trimming: 0 bases; J trimming: 3 bases; junction bases outside the gene matches: 8. CDR3 size: 18 residues. CDR3 sequence reads: CASSLVLAGGNIYNEQFF. The CDR3 DNA reads as TGCGCCAGCAGCTTGGTCCTAGCGGGGGGTAATATCTACAATGAGCAGTTCTTC.

This clone was seen a handful of times. CDR3 in DNA: TGTGCCAGTAGCCGGCCCAGGGGCGAGCAGTACTTC. This gives the protein CASSRPRGEQYF. This chain links TRBV19 with TRBJ2-7, with D possibly TRBD1 on 6 matching bases. V lost 6 bases to trimming and J lost 6 bases, with 12 bases between them. The germline gives CDR1 LNHDA, CDR2 SQIVND (reference sequence). The CDR3 is 12 residues long.

The CDR3 DNA sequence: TGTGCCAGCAGTGAAGCGCGGAGCGGGTCCGGTAATGAGCAGTTCTTC. Protein sequence: CASSEARSGSGNEQFF. The chain joins TRBV6-1 to TRBJ2-1, with a tentative D call TRBD2 (6 bases). The CDR3 covers 16 residues. Germline V lookup: CDR1 MNHNS, CDR2 SASEGT. V gave up 0 bases and J gave up 7 bases, with 16 bases separating them.

V usage is TRBV7-9 and J usage is TRBJ2-1; 10 bases align to TRBD2. This CDR3 has 19 amino acids. With 4 bases clipped from V and 0 bases from J, the junction kept 12 bases outside the gene matches. Germline V gives CDR1 SEHNR, CDR2 FQNEAQ (reference sequence). The CDR3 is CASSSLRFPSGSSYNEQFF. CDR3 DNA: TGTGCCAGCAGCTCGCTAAGGTTCCCTAGCGGGAGCTCCTACAATGAGCAGTTCTTC.

The V and J genes are TRBV18 and TRBJ2-5, with D possibly being TRBD1 (6 bases). Trimming cost V 1 base and J 2 bases, with 14 bases left between them. Germline assignment: CDR1 KGHSH and CDR2 LQKENI. CDR3 length: 16 amino acids. The CDR3 spells CASSPRITGIQETQYF. CDR3 nucleotide sequence: TGTGCCAGCTCACCACGAATTACAGGGATACAAGAGACCCAGTACTTC.

The gene calls are TRBV5-1 and TRBJ1-4; tentative D call: TRBD1 (5 bases). V lost 4 bases and J 5 bases, leaving 12 bases between the germline ends. Germline lookup yields CDR1 SGHRS and CDR2 YFSETQ. This CDR3 spans 14 amino acids. CDR3 amino acids: CASSNQGQNEKLFF. CDR3 nucleotide sequence: TGCGCCAGCAGCAATCAGGGTCAGAATGAAAAACTGTTTTTT.

This chain uses TRBV5-1 with TRBJ2-2; 8 bases line up with TRBD1. V lost 2 bases, J lost 6 bases, and 6 bases stayed unmatched. This CDR3 has 15 residues. The germline V gene encodes CDR1 SGHRS and CDR2 YFSETQ. Written as DNA, the CDR3 is TGCGCCAGCAGCTTACCCGAACAGGGGGCCGGGGAGCTGTTTTTT. Its protein is CASSLPEQGAGELFF. The whole variable domain, filled in from reference TRBV5-1 and TRBJ2-2, reads KAGVTQTPRYLIKTRGQQVTLSCSPISGHRSVSWYQQTPGQGLQFLFEYFSETQRNKGNFPGRFSGRQFSNSRSEMNVSTLELGDSALYLCASSLPEQGAGELFFGEGSRLTVL.

The CDR3 DNA follows: TGTGCCAGCAGCTTAGCCGTGACAGCACAAAACATTCAGTACTTC. Protein product: CASSLAVTAQNIQYF. V usage is TRBV7-9 and J usage is TRBJ2-4; tentative D call: TRBD1 (5 bases). The CDR3 is 15 amino acids. V was pared by 0 bases and J by 5 bases, with 11 bases between. The germline V gene has CDR1 SEHNR and CDR2 FQNEAQ (reference sequence).

This sequence joins TRBV10-2 and TRBJ2-6, with TRBD1 matching over 12 bases. Germline V gives CDR1 WSHSY, CDR2 SAAADI. The CDR3 is made up of 17 amino acids. J was trimmed by 1 base and V by 6 bases; bases with no gene match: 4. CDR3 in DNA: TGCGCCAGCAGAAGGGGACAGGGGGCATCTGGGGCCAACGTCCTGACTTTC. This sequence encodes CASRRGQGASGANVLTF.

The chain is built from TRBV11-3 and TRBJ2-7, with TRBD1 as a possible D gene (5 bases). V lost 2 bases to trimming and J lost 2 bases, with 10 bases between them. Germline CDR1 SGHNT, CDR2 YENEEA. This CDR3 is built from 14 residues. The CDR3 DNA is TGTGCCAGCAGCTTAACCGCAGGGACCTACGAGCAGTACTTC. Its translation: CASSLTAGTYEQYF. Full variable domain (remainder filled in from reference TRBV11-3 and TRBJ2-7): EAGVVQSPRYKIIEKKQPVAFWCNPISGHNTLYWYLQNLGQGPELLIRYENEEAVDDSQLPKDRFSAERLKGVDSTLKIQPAELGDSAVYLCASSLTAGTYEQYFGPGTRLTVT.

This chain connects TRBV7-2 to TRBJ2-3; unclear D gene. CDR3 length: 14 residues. CDR1 is SGHTA and CDR2 is FQGNSA in the germline V gene. V was cut by 5 bases and J by 4 bases, with 13 bases left in between. The CDR3: CASSDSASADTQYF. CDR3 bases: TGTGCCAGCAGCGACTCGGCGAGCGCAGATACGCAGTATTTT.

V usage is TRBV6-1 and J usage is TRBJ2-1, with 9 bases that match TRBD2. Per germline, CDR1 MNHNS and CDR2 SASEGT. CDR3 length: 15 residues. Germline trimming cut 1 base from V and 11 bases from J; bases unmatched to any gene: 9. CDR3 in amino acids: CASSEEISGSNQQFF. The CDR3 DNA follows: TGTGCCAGCAGTGAAGAAATTAGCGGGAGTAACCAGCAGTTCTTC.

This rearrangement joins TRBV5-1 to TRBJ2-5; D is possibly TRBD2 (5 bases). This CDR3 comprises 15 residues. The germline V and J ends were trimmed by 2 bases and 3 bases, with 14 bases remaining between them. Per germline, CDR1 SGHRS and CDR2 YFSETQ. The CDR3 region has the DNA TGCGCCAGCAGCTTCCTCGACACCGGGGAAGAGACCCAGTACTTC. It is translated as CASSFLDTGEETQYF.